A selection of T cell receptor beta chains follows, all from one sample in a study of T cells after yellow fever vaccination. TCRdb fed the 5' RACE reads into MiXCR, producing one record per CDR3 protein. The sample yields about 510,000 distinct CDR3 sequences, 20% to 25% seen once. The source material was PBMCs, sampled roughly 23 days after the first yellow fever vaccination. These receptors were taken from a man aged 18 to 30 who received the YFV17D yellow fever vaccine. The CDR3 runs from the conserved cysteine through the conserved F or W. A D gene is named only where the DNA matches it firmly. Expanded clones get a size class; other rows say once, few or many, or leave the size out.

TRBV7-2	.	few	17	TRBJ2-6	TGTGCCAGCAGCTTAGGGGACCCGACACCTGGGGCCAACGTCCTGACTTTC	CASSLGDPTPGANVLTF
TRBV7-6	TRBD2	few	19	TRBJ2-2	TGTGCCAGCAGCCCTTGGCCACCCAGCGGGGGGGAGAACACCGGGGAGCTGTTTTTT	CASSPWPPSGGENTGELFF
TRBV6-5	TRBD2	.	15	TRBJ2-7	TGTGCCAGCAGTTTAGCGGGTTTGAGCTCCTACGAGCAGTACTTC	CASSLAGLSSYEQYF
TRBV5-1	TRBD1	few	16	TRBJ2-7	TGCGCCAGCAGCTTGGGGGTTCTCGGGACAGGGGACGAGCAGTACTTC	CASSLGVLGTGDEQYF
TRBV20-1	.	few	15	TRBJ1-4	TGCAGTGCTATCTTCCCGGGACGTAGTGCCGAAAAACTGTTTTTT	CSAIFPGRSAEKLFF
TRBV12-5	TRBD1	few	14	TRBJ2-5	TGTGCTAGTGGTTCCAGGACAGGGGAAGAGACCCAGTACTTC	CASGSRTGEETQYF
TRBV12-3/TRBV12-4	TRBD2	.	17	TRBJ2-2	TGTGCCAGCAGTCCCTGGGCGGGGGGTCCGAACACCGGGGAGCTGTTTTTT	CASSPWAGGPNTGELFF
TRBV5-1	.	few	13	TRBJ1-6	TGCGCCAGCAGCTTGGCCTGGAATTCACCCCTCCACTTT	CASSLAWNSPLHF
TRBV9	.	.	17	TRBJ2-5	TGTGCCAGCAGCGATCCGGGGGGGACAGCGGTTCAAGAGACCCAGTACTTC	CASSDPGGTAVQETQYF
TRBV30	TRBD1	.	13	TRBJ1-1	TGTGCCTGGATTTGGACAGGGGGATCAAGAGCTTTCTTT	CAWIWTGGSRAFF
TRBV4-3	.	.	14	TRBJ2-7	TGCGCCAGCAGCCAAGATCGAGGGGGTTGGGAGCAGTACTTC	CASSQDRGGWEQYF
TRBV9	TRBD2	few	14	TRBJ2-4	TGTGCCAGCAGCGGGACTAGCGGGAAAAACATTCAGTACTTC	CASSGTSGKNIQYF
TRBV10-2	TRBD1	.	17	TRBJ1-5	TGCGCCAGCTCCGCCGGGACAGGCCTGCTTAGCAATCAGCCCCAGCATTTT	CASSAGTGLLSNQPQHF
TRBV18	TRBD2	few	16	TRBJ2-1	TGTGCCAGCTCACCAGCGGGGGGCTGGGGTTACAATGAGCAGTTCTTC	CASSPAGGWGYNEQFF
TRBV5-1	.	few	15	TRBJ2-2	TGCGCCAGCAGCCAACCGGAAGGGGCCACCGGGGAGCTGTTTTTT	CASSQPEGATGELFF
TRBV19	.	few	16	TRBJ1-2	TGTGCCAGTAAAAGGGGCAGGGAGGCATTGTCGTATGGCTACACCTTC	CASKRGREALSYGYTF
TRBV3-1	TRBD1	.	15	TRBJ2-7	TGTGCCAGCAGCCCTGCCAGACAGGGAACGTACGAGCAGTACTTC	CASSPARQGTYEQYF
TRBV2	.	few	12	TRBJ1-5	TGTGCCAGCCGGGGACCGAATCAGCCCCAGCATTTT	CASRGPNQPQHF
TRBV3-1	.	.	15	TRBJ1-6	TGTGCCAGCAGCCAAGCGTGGGCAGGGGATTCACCCCTCCACTTT	CASSQAWAGDSPLHF
TRBV24-1	.	many	14	TRBJ1-4	TGTGCCACCAGCACCGGGACAACCGGCGAAAAACTGTTTTTT	CATSTGTTGEKLFF
TRBV11-2	.	many	14	TRBJ2-5	TGTGCCAGCAGCTTAGAGCCGGGGCAAGAGACCCAGTACTTC	CASSLEPGQETQYF
TRBV5-1	.	.	15	TRBJ1-2	TGCGCCAGCAGCTTTACAGGGTCGGATAACTATGGCTACACCTTC	CASSFTGSDNYGYTF
TRBV27	TRBD2	.	18	TRBJ2-3	TGTGCCAGCAGTTTTTGGGCTAGCGGGGTAGCTAGCACAGATACGCAGTATTTT	CASSFWASGVASTDTQYF
TRBV7-2	.	.	13	TRBJ1-6	TGTGCCAGCAGCCGACGTGTGAATTCACCCCTCCACTTT	CASSRRVNSPLHF
TRBV7-2	.	many	15	TRBJ2-4	TGTGCCAGCAGTGCTCAAACAGGCTTCAAAAACATTCAGTACTTC	CASSAQTGFKNIQYF
TRBV4-2	TRBD1	.	16	TRBJ1-2	TGTGCCAGCAGCCAAGGACCGGGACAGGGGGCGTTGGGCTACACCTTC	CASSQGPGQGALGYTF
TRBV27	.	.	15	TRBJ2-1	TGTGCCAGCAGTTTGGTTCTGAGCCCGTCCAATGAGCAGTTCTTC	CASSLVLSPSNEQFF
TRBV12-3/TRBV12-4	TRBD1	.	14	TRBJ2-7	TGTGCCAGCAGGAGACAGGGGTCTTACCACGAGCAGTACTTC	CASRRQGSYHEQYF
TRBV4-3	.	few	14	TRBJ2-7	TGCGCCAGCAGCCAAGATCTTTTTCCCTACGAGCAGTACTTC	CASSQDLFPYEQYF
TRBV20-1	.	.	14	TRBJ2-2	TGCAGTGCTAGAGATGCGGTGTACACCGGGGAGCTGTTTTTT	CSARDAVYTGELFF
TRBV28	.	few	12	TRBJ1-2	TGTGCCAGCAGTACTGCCCGGTATGGCTACACCTTC	CASSTARYGYTF
TRBV7-2	.	.	15	TRBJ2-7	TGTGCCAGCAGCTTACATCTCCAGGGTTACGACGAGCAGTACTTC	CASSLHLQGYDEQYF
TRBV2	.	.	16	TRBJ2-7	TGTGCCAGCAGTGTCCCCCTGGTCGGGACCTCGCTCGAGCAGTACTTC	CASSVPLVGTSLEQYF
TRBV6-2/TRBV6-3	.	.	17	TRBJ1-5	TGTGCCAGCAGTTACTCGACTCAAGGTGTCAGCAATCAGCCCCAGCATTTT	CASSYSTQGVSNQPQHF
TRBV19	TRBD1	.	14	TRBJ1-5	TGTGCCAGCCAGGGGGCGCGTGGCAATCAGCCCCAGCATTTT	CASQGARGNQPQHF
TRBV7-6	.	few	15	TRBJ1-2	TGTGCCAGCAGCTCCGCGGTGGGGGGCCACTATGGCTACACCTTC	CASSSAVGGHYGYTF
TRBV6-5	.	.	16	TRBJ2-3	TGTGCCAGCAGTTACTCGGGGGTAGATCAGGCAGATACGCAGTATTTT	CASSYSGVDQADTQYF
TRBV6-2/TRBV6-3	.	.	13	TRBJ2-2	TGTGCCAGTCTGACAGGAAACACCGGGGAGCTGTTTTTT	CASLTGNTGELFF
TRBV30	.	.	12	TRBJ2-7	TGTGCCTGGAGTGTGGGGACCTACGAGCAGTACTTC	CAWSVGTYEQYF
TRBV5-1	.	few	15	TRBJ2-3	TGCGCCAGCAGCTTGGAGCCAATCTCGGGGGATACGCAGTATTTT	CASSLEPISGDTQYF